These T cell receptor beta chains were read from a single sample in a study of cytomegalovirus exposure and HLA in healthy donors. Clones were sequenced by immunoSEQ multiplex PCR, and TCRdb holds only the in-frame ones, with some missing. The sample carries 150,000 to 200,000 clones, 75% to 80% recorded once. Material for sequencing was PBMCs. Receptors were obtained from a man aged 45-60 years in good health and CMV-seropositive. CDR3s include the opening cysteine and the closing phenylalanine or tryptophan. The order of the fields is J gene, clone size, D gene, V gene, CDR3 DNA, CDR3 protein. A D gene is named only where the DNA matches it firmly. Clone sizes are given selectively: once, few, many, or a class where the clone is expanded.

TRBJ1-1	few	.	TRBV5-6	TGTGCCAGCAGTCTGAGTTACACTGAAGCTTTCTTT	CASSLSYTEAFF
TRBJ1-6	.	.	TRBV19	TGTGCCAGTAGTATCGGGGGGAGCTCCTATAATTCACCCCTCCACTTT	CASSIGGSSYNSPLHF
TRBJ1-4	.	TRBD1	TRBV7-6	TGTGCCAGCAGCTTAGCGACGGGACAGGGTAATGAAAAACTGTTTTTT	CASSLATGQGNEKLFF
TRBJ1-2	few	.	TRBV6-1	TGTGCCAGCAGTGAAGAAGCGGGAGGGGGCTATGGCTACACCTTC	CASSEEAGGGYGYTF
TRBJ2-7	.	.	TRBV5-1	TGCGCCAGCAGCTTGGACAGGGTGAACGAGCAGTACTTC	CASSLDRVNEQYF
TRBJ2-5	.	.	TRBV10-2	TGCGCCAGCAGTGCGGCAGGGAGGACTTCCCAGTACTTC	CASSAAGRTSQYF
TRBJ2-7	.	.	TRBV20-1	TGCAGTGCTCCCTTTACCTACGAGCAGTACTTC	CSAPFTYEQYF
TRBJ2-7	.	.	TRBV27	TGTGCCAGCCAACAGGTGAGCTCCTACGAGCAGTACTTC	CASQQVSSYEQYF
TRBJ1-5	.	TRBD1	TRBV18	TGTGCCAGCTCAAGGGGACAGGGTGGCAATCAGCCCCAGCATTTT	CASSRGQGGNQPQHF
TRBJ1-2	once	.	TRBV5-1	TGCGCCAGCAGCCCTGGGACTTCACGAGGGTATGGCTACACCTTC	CASSPGTSRGYGYTF
TRBJ2-2	once	.	TRBV7-5	TGTGTCAGAAGCCCCCGGACAGGGGGGCTAGCGGGGTTTACCGGGGAGCTGTTTTTT	CVRSPRTGGLAGFTGELFF
TRBJ2-5	.	TRBD2	TRBV30	TGTGCCTGGACCAGTAGCGGGGCGTTCCAAGAGACCCAGTACTTC	CAWTSSGAFQETQYF
TRBJ1-4	.	.	TRBV2	TGTGCCAGCAGTGAAACCCTGGGGGGGGTTGTTGAAAAACTGTTTTTT	CASSETLGGVVEKLFF
TRBJ1-6	.	.	TRBV4-2	TGTGCCAGCAGCCCGGTCAGGGGTGATTCACCCCTCCACTTT	CASSPVRGDSPLHF
TRBJ2-6	.	TRBD1	TRBV5-4	TGTGCCAGCAGCTTTTGGACAGGGGCTGGGGCCAACGTCCTGACTTTC	CASSFWTGAGANVLTF
TRBJ1-5	.	.	TRBV27	TGTGCCAGCAGTCCGGACAGAGGGAATCAGCCCCAGCATTTT	CASSPDRGNQPQHF
TRBJ2-3	once	TRBD1	TRBV19	TGCGACAGGGTAGGCACAGATACGCAGTATTTT	CDRVGTDTQYF
TRBJ2-2	.	TRBD2	TRBV28	TGTGCCAGCACTTCGGGACTAGCAAACACCGGGGAGCTGTTTTTT	CASTSGLANTGELFF
TRBJ1-3	few	.	TRBV5-1	TGCGCCAGCAGCTTGCCTTCGACAGCCACCTCTGGAAACACCATATATTTT	CASSLPSTATSGNTIYF
TRBJ1-4	.	.	TRBV7-6	TGTGCCAGCAGCTTAGAGCGGGGATATGTAAAACTGTTTTTT	CASSLERGYVKLFF